The 21 T cell receptor beta chains below were found in one sample sequenced in a study of PD-1 blockade in classical Hodgkin lymphoma. Assay used: immunoSEQ multiplex PCR; TCRdb lists only in-frame clones, some missing. The sample yields about 50,000 clones, around 89% seen once. Each patient experienced a relapse that followed autologous stem cell transplantation, and brentuximab vedotin exposure varied. The material was peripheral blood mononuclear cells (PBMCs), obtained before the second cycle of nivolumab. These receptors were obtained from a human donor with classical Hodgkin lymphoma.

This chain connects TRBV6-1 to TRBJ1-6, with D uncertain. The V gene's germline CDR1 is MNHNS and CDR2 SASEGT. CDR3 length equals 16 residues. V was trimmed by 2 bases and J by 7 bases, leaving 15 bases between them. CDR3 sequence (DNA): TGTGCCAGCAGTGAAAATAAGGGTCCTCTCAATTCACCCCTCCACTTT. Translated, it gives CASSENKGPLNSPLHF.

This clone was recorded a few times. J is TRBJ1-1 and V is TRBV6-6; no reliable D call. Germline CDR1 is MNHNY and CDR2 is SVGAGI (reference sequence). The CDR3 has 15 residues. Trimming left V 5 bases short and J 0 bases short, with 13 bases between. CDR3 region: CASSTFSTVNTEAFF. DNA for the CDR3: TGTGCCAGCAGTACCTTTTCCACAGTGAACACTGAAGCTTTCTTT.

The chain has TRBV6-5 and TRBJ2-1; D ambiguous. The CDR3 has 14 residues. Germline CDR1 reads MNHEY; CDR2 reads SVGAGI. Trimming cost V 4 bases and J 0 bases, with 7 bases left between them. For the CDR3, the DNA is TGTGCCAGCAGTTCTGTTAGCTCCTACAATGAGCAGTTCTTC. Its translation: CASSSVSSYNEQFF.

Worth noting for this clone: The same CDR3 is also encoded by other DNA sequences in this sample. The chain recombines TRBV5-1 with TRBJ2-1; 8 positions agree with TRBD2. This CDR3 is built from 15 residues. V lost 0 bases, J lost 4 bases, and 3 bases stayed unmatched. Germline loops: CDR1 SGHRS, CDR2 YFSETQ. The CDR3 DNA sequence: TGCGCCAGCAGCTTGGCCAGCGGGGGTTACAATGAGCAGTTCTTC. It translates to CASSLASGGYNEQFF. Full variable domain (rest looked up from reference TRBV5-1 and TRBJ2-1): KAGVTQTPRYLIKTRGQQVTLSCSPISGHRSVSWYQQTPGQGLQFLFEYFSETQRNKGNFPGRFSGRQFSNSRSEMNVSTLELGDSALYLCASSLASGGYNEQFFGPGTRLTVL.

This clone was observed a few times. The chain carries TRBV5-8 and TRBJ2-5; 8 positions match TRBD1. From germline, CDR1 is SGHTS and CDR2 YDEGEE. The ends lost 1 base at V and 4 bases at J; junction bases unmatched: 6. The CDR3 has 15 residues. The CDR3, as DNA: TGTGCCAGCAGCTTGCAGGGGGCTCTAGCAGAGACCCAGTACTTC. Protein sequence: CASSLQGALAETQYF.

The rearrangement uses TRBV5-1 and TRBJ1-6; D is unclear. Trimming left V 0 bases short and J 3 bases short, with 7 bases between. This CDR3 contains 15 residues. Germline loops: CDR1 SGHRS, CDR2 YFSETQ. The chain's CDR3 is CASSLEWHYNSPLHF. The CDR3 DNA is TGCGCCAGCAGCTTGGAGTGGCACTATAATTCACCCCTCCACTTT.

This clone was seen once. The V call is TRBV5-1, the J call TRBJ1-1; no clear D gene. V dropped 3 bases and J dropped 7 bases, with 13 bases sitting between them. There are 13 residues in the CDR3. The germline CDR1 and CDR2 sequences are SGHRS and YFSETQ. CDR3 sequence: CASSSRPSNEAFF. In nucleotides, the CDR3 is TGCGCCAGCAGCTCCAGGCCTTCTAATGAAGCTTTCTTT.

The chain combines TRBV5-1 with TRBJ2-3; a weak D match, TRBD2 (6 bases). There are 14 residues in the CDR3. V lost 5 bases to trimming and J lost 4 bases, with 14 bases between them. The germline gives CDR1 SGHRS, CDR2 YFSETQ. The CDR3 region is CASRNGGSADTQYF. Written as DNA, the CDR3 is TGCGCCAGCAGGAACGGGGGAAGCGCAGATACGCAGTATTTT.

The V call is TRBV28, the J call TRBJ1-5, with D maybe TRBD1 (6 bases). Germline lookup yields CDR1 MDHEN and CDR2 SYDVKM. Trimming pared 6 bases from V and 1 base from J, leaving 10 bases between. The CDR3 extends over 14 amino acids. The CDR3 here is CASSHTGSNQPQHF. CDR3 coding DNA: TGTGCCAGCAGCCACACAGGGAGCAATCAGCCCCAGCATTTT.

The chain has TRBV5-6 and TRBJ1-5, with D hard to call. The CDR3 is made up of 14 amino acids. V was clipped by 0 bases and J by 4 bases, with 8 bases between them. Germline-derived CDR1 and CDR2 are SGHDT and YYEEEE. The CDR3 spells CASSLVSDNQPQHF. CDR3 DNA: TGTGCCAGCAGCTTGGTTAGTGATAATCAGCCCCAGCATTTT.

The genes are TRBV5-1 and TRBJ2-5; D gene ambiguous. The CDR3 has 16 residues. Germline V CDR1 and CDR2: SGHRS, YFSETQ. Trimming took 4 bases from V and 4 from J, leaving 20 bases between them. The CDR3 here is CASSPVTPRQRETQYF. Written as DNA, the CDR3 is TGCGCCAGCAGCCCGGTCACCCCTAGGCAGAGAGAGACCCAGTACTTC.

The chain carries TRBV28 and TRBJ2-7; no clear D. Germline CDR1 reads MDHEN; CDR2 reads SYDVKM. This CDR3 spans 14 amino acids. V was shortened by 3 bases and J by 2 bases, with 11 bases between the two germline ends. CDR3 sequence: CASSFSGKTYEQYF. Written as DNA, the CDR3 is TGTGCCAGCAGTTTTTCCGGAAAGACCTACGAGCAGTACTTC.

The chain links TRBV5-1 to TRBJ2-7; 7 bases agree with TRBD2. Per germline, CDR1 SGHRS and CDR2 YFSETQ. There are 14 residues in the CDR3. Unmatched junction bases numbered 5, after V lost 3 bases and J lost 2 bases. DNA of the CDR3: TGCGCCAGCAGCTCGGGCGGGGGAGCCTACGAGCAGTACTTC. Encoded protein: CASSSGGGAYEQYF.

The chain joins TRBV5-1 to TRBJ1-6, with 7 bases fitting TRBD1. The V segment lost 9 bases and the J segment 10 bases; nucleotides outside the gene matches: 10. The CDR3 sequence is 13 residues long. Germline CDR1 is SGHRS and CDR2 is YFSETQ. The CDR3 loop is CATTDREGSPLHF. DNA for the CDR3: TGCGCCACCACCGACAGGGAAGGCTCACCCCTCCACTTT. Full variable domain (remainder filled in from reference TRBV5-1 and TRBJ1-6): KAGVTQTPRYLIKTRGQQVTLSCSPISGHRSVSWYQQTPGQGLQFLFEYFSETQRNKGNFPGRFSGRQFSNSRSEMNVSTLELGDSALYLCATTDREGSPLHFGNGTRLTVT.

V usage is TRBV9 and J usage is TRBJ2-5; D is undetermined. The ends were cut back, 0 bases at V and 1 base at J, with 7 bases in the middle. Looked up from germline, CDR1 is SGDLS and CDR2 is YYNGEE. CDR3 length: 14 amino acids. CDR3 protein: CASSVGRLQETQYF. The CDR3, as DNA: TGTGCCAGCAGCGTAGGCAGGCTCCAAGAGACCCAGTACTTC.

The chain recombines TRBV11-2 with TRBJ2-3; D is unresolved. CDR1 and CDR2 (germline): SGHAT, FQNNGV. The CDR3 is 16 amino acids. Trimming removed 2 bases from V and 2 bases from J, with 14 bases in between. The DNA for the CDR3 is TGTGCCAGCAGCTTAAACTCCGGCCAGTACACAGATACGCAGTATTTT. This codes for CASSLNSGQYTDTQYF.

The V and J genes are TRBV13 and TRBJ1-4; D might be TRBD1 (5 bases). V dropped 2 bases and J dropped 7 bases, with 23 bases sitting between them. The CDR3 has 18 residues. Germline-derived CDR1 and CDR2 are PRHDT and FYEKMQ (reference sequence). DNA of the CDR3: TGTGCCAGCAGCTTAACGGGGGACGATTGGGGCCACGGTGAAAAACTGTTTTTT. This gives the protein CASSLTGDDWGHGEKLFF. Full variable domain (outside the CDR3, taken from reference TRBV13 and TRBJ1-4): AAGVIQSPRHLIKEKRETATLKCYPIPRHDTVYWYQQGPGQDPQFLISFYEKMQSDKGSIPDRFSAQQFSDYHSELNMSSLELGDSALYFCASSLTGDDWGHGEKLFFGSGTQLSVL.

This clone appeared a few times. V gene TRBV29-1 combines with J gene TRBJ2-5; weak D call: TRBD2 (5 bases). V was trimmed by 4 bases and J by 7 bases, leaving 16 bases between them. CDR3 size: 13 residues. Germline-derived CDR1 and CDR2 are SQVTM and ANQGSEA. The CDR3, as DNA: TGCAGCGTTGTTGGACTGCTACAGCGGACCCAGTACTTC. Amino acid sequence: CSVVGLLQRTQYF. The full variable domain, in which reference TRBV29-1 and TRBJ2-5 provide the parts outside the CDR3, is SAVISQKPSRDICQRGTSLTIQCQVDSQVTMMFWYRQQPGQSLTLIATANQGSEATYESGFVIDKFPISRPNLTFSTLTVSNMSPEDSSIYLCSVVGLLQRTQYFGPGTRLLVL.

V is TRBV11-2 and J is TRBJ1-6, with a tentative D call TRBD1 (5 bases). The V end was cut by 2 bases, the J end by 7 bases, with 12 bases between. CDR1 and CDR2 (germline): SGHAT, FQNNGV. The CDR3 runs to 15 residues. The DNA for the CDR3 is TGTGCCAGCAGCTTACAGGGTAACAGGAATTCACCCCTCCACTTT. It codes for CASSLQGNRNSPLHF.

The DNA for the CDR3 is TGCGCCAGCAGCTTGGTCGTCGCGACAGGGGCAAATGAGCAGTTCTTC. It codes for CASSLVVATGANEQFF. The chain recombines TRBV5-1 with TRBJ2-1, with 8 bases lining up with TRBD1. Germline V gene data show CDR1 as SGHRS and CDR2 as YFSETQ. CDR3 length: 16 amino acids. V shed 0 bases, J shed 7 bases, and the junction held 9 bases outside the gene matches.

The chain links TRBV19 to TRBJ1-6; D may be TRBD1 (5 bases). Germline V gene data show CDR1 as LNHDA and CDR2 as SQIVND (reference sequence). This CDR3 comprises 13 residues. V dropped 7 bases and J dropped 13 bases, with 17 bases sitting between them. The CDR3 region has the DNA TGTGCCAGTAAGCAGGCCTCAGGGTCTCCCCTCCACTTT. This encodes CASKQASGSPLHF.